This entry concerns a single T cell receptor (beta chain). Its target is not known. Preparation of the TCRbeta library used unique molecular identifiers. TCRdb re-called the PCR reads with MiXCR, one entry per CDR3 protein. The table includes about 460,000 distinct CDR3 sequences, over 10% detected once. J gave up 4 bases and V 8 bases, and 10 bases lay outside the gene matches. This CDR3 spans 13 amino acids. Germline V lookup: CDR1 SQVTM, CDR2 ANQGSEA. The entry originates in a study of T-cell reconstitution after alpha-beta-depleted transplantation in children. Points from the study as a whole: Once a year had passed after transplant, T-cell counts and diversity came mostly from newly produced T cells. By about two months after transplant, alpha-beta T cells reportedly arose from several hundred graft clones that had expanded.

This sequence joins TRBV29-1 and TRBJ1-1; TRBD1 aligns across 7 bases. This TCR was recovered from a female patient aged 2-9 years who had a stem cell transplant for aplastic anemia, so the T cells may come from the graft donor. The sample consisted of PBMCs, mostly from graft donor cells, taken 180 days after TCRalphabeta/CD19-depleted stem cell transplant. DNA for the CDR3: TGCAGCTTCGAGGGGGCATATAGCACTGAAGCTTTCTTT. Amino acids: CSFEGAYSTEAFF.